The present entry profiles one TCR beta chain with its context. Antigen unknown. These data belong to a study of cytomegalovirus exposure and HLA in healthy donors. Study-wide context: Earlier sequencing of 150 million to 200 million T cells yielded 100 million to 120 million unique TCR beta sequences. Study conclusions and caveats: An analysis done earlier found most TCR beta V segments productive about 87% or about 30% of the time. The classifier was said to identify cytomegalovirus status with high specificity and sensitivity.

With 60 Vbeta and 13 Jbeta primers, the PCR was carried out. The method was immunoSEQ multiplex PCR; TCRdb's version includes in-frame clones alone and lacks a portion of them. In the table there are about 150,000 clones, about 68% of which are singletons. This CDR3 is built from 16 residues. Germline V gene lookup returns CDR1 MNHNS and CDR2 SASEGT. V lost 3 bases and J 6 bases, leaving 17 bases between the germline ends. The sequence was collected from a human donor in good health. Sequenced material: PBMCs. The chain is built from TRBV6-1 and TRBJ1-4; weak D call: TRBD1 (5 bases). The CDR3 region has the DNA TGTGCCAGCAGTGATGGGGCGGCGCGCGGGGATGAAAAACTGTTTTTT. This codes for CASSDGAARGDEKLFF.